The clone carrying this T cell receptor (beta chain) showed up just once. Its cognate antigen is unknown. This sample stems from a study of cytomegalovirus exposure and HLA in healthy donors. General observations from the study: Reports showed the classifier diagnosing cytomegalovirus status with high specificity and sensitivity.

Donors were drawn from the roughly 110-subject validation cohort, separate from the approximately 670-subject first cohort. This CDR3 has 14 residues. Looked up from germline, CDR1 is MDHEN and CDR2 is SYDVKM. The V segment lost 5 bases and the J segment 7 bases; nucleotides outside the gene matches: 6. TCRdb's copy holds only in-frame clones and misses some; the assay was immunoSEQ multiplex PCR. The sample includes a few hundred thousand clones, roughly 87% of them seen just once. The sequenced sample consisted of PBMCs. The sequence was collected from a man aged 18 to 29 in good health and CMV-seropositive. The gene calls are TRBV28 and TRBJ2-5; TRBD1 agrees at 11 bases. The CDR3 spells CASSTHGTGGTQYF. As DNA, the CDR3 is TGTGCCAGCAGTACCCACGGGACAGGGGGGACCCAGTACTTC. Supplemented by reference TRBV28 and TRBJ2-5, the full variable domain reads DVKVTQSSRYLVKRTGEKVFLECVQDMDHENMFWYRQDPGLGLRLIYFSYDVKMKEKGDIPEGYSVSREKKERFSLILESASTNQTSMYLCASSTHGTGGTQYFGPGTRLLVL.